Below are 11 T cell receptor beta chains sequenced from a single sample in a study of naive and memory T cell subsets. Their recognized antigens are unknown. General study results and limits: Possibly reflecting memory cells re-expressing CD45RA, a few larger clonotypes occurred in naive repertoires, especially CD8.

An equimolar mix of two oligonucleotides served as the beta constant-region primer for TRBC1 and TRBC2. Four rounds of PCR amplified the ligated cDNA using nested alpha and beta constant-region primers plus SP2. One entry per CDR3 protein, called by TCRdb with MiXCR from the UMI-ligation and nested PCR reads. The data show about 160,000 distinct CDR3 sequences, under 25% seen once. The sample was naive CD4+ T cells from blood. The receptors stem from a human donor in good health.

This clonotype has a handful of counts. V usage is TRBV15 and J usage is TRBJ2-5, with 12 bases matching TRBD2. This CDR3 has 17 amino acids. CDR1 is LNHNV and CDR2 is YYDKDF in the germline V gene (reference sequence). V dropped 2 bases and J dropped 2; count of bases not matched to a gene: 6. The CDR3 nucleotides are TGTGCCACCAGCAGAACACGACTAGCGGGAGAACAAGAGACCCAGTACTTC. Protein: CATSRTRLAGEQETQYF.

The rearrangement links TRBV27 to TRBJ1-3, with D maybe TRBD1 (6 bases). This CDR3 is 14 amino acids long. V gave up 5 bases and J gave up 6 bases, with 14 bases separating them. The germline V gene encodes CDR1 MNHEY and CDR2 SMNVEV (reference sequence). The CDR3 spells CASSALGATNTIYF. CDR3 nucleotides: TGTGCCAGCAGTGCATTGGGGGCGACAAACACCATATATTTT.

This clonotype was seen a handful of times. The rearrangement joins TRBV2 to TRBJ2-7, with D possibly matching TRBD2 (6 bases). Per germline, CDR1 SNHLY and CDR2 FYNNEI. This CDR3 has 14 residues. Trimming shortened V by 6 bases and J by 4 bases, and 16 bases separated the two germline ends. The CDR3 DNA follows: TGTGCCAGCAGGCCGGGGACTGGCGGGTACGAGCAGTACTTC. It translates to CASRPGTGGYEQYF.

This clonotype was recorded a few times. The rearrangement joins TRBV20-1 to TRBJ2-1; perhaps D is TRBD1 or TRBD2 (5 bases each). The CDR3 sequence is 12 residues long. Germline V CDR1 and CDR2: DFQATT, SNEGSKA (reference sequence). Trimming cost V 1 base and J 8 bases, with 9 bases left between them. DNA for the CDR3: TGCAGTGCTAGAGGAGTGGGACATGAGCAGTTCTTC. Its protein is CSARGVGHEQFF.

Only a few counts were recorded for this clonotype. The CDR3 region has the DNA TGCAGCGTCTCGGACAGGGGAAGAAATGGCTACACCTTC. Translation gives CSVSDRGRNGYTF. The rearrangement links TRBV29-1 to TRBJ1-2; 9 bases line up with TRBD1. The CDR3 spans 13 residues. Germline assignment: CDR1 SQVTM and CDR2 ANQGSEA. V lost 6 bases, J lost 6 bases, and 8 bases stayed unmatched. The full variable domain, completed using reference TRBV29-1 and TRBJ1-2, is SAVISQKPSRDICQRGTSLTIQCQVDSQVTMMFWYRQQPGQSLTLIATANQGSEATYESGFVIDKFPISRPNLTFSTLTVSNMSPEDSSIYLCSVSDRGRNGYTFGSGTRLTVV.

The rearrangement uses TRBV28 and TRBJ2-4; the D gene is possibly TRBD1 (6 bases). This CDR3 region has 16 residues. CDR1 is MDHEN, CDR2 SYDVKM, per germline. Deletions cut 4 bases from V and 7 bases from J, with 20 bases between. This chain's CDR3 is CASSSSSRGTGNIQYF. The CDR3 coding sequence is TGTGCCAGCAGTTCCTCCTCGCGAGGTACAGGGAACATTCAGTACTTC.

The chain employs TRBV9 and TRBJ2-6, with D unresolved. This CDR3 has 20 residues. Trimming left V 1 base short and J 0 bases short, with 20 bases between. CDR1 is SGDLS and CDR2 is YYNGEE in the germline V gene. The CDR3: CASSVNTRPERNSGANVLTF. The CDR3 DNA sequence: TGTGCCAGCAGCGTAAACACCCGACCCGAAAGGAACTCTGGGGCCAACGTCCTGACTTTC.

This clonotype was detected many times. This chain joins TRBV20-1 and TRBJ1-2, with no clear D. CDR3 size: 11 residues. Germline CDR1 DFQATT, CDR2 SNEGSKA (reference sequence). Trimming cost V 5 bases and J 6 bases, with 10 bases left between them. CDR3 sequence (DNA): TGCAGTGCTTCCCCCGTTCATGGCTACACCTTC. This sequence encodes CSASPVHGYTF.

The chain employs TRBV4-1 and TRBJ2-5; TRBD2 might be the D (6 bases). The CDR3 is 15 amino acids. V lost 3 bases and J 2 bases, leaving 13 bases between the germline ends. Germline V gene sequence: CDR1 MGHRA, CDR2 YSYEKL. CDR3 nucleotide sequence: TGCGCCAGCAGCCAGGCACCGGGACTGCAAGAGACCCAGTACTTC. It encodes CASSQAPGLQETQYF.

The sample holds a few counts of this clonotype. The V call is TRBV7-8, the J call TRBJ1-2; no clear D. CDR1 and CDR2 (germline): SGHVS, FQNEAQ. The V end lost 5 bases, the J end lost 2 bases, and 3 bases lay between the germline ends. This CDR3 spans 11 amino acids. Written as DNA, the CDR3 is TGTGCCAGCAGCGCGAACTATGGCTACACCTTC. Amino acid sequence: CASSANYGYTF.

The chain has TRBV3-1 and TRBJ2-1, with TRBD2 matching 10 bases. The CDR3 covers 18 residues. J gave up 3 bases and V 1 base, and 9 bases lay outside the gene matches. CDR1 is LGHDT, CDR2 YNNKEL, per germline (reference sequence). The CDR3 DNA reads TGTGCCAGCAGCCAAGTCGGATCTAGCGGGAGCTTCTACAATGAGCAGTTCTTC. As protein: CASSQVGSSGSFYNEQFF.